The clone carrying this T cell receptor (beta chain) was observed a few times. Its antigen is currently unknown. These data belong to a study of CD8 T cells in ankylosing spondylitis. Germline assignment: CDR1 SQVTM and CDR2 ANQGSEA. The CDR3 is made up of 15 amino acids. V trimming: 6 bases; J trimming: 1 base; junction bases outside the gene matches: 5. Via MiXCR, TCRdb re-called the 5' RACE reads, giving one row per CDR3 protein. The data show a few hundred thousand distinct CDR3 sequences, about 19% seen once. General study points: Characteristic, it appeared, of ankylosing spondylitis blood was a TCR beta motif of eight highly homologous variants. Disease-linked clones, CD8+, were relatively rare in peripheral blood.

The rearrangement links TRBV29-1 to TRBJ2-2; 10 nucleotides agree with TRBD2. The sequenced material came from blood, either unsorted or a sorted T cell fraction (not recorded which). The receptor's source is a male donor with ankylosing spondylitis or in good health (not recorded which). The CDR3 protein is CSVARLAGNTGELFF. CDR3 in DNA: TGCAGCGTCGCACGACTAGCGGGGAACACCGGGGAGCTGTTTTTT.